Listed below are T cell receptor beta chains from one sample, sequenced in a study of early T cells in non-severe SARS-CoV-2 infection. TCRdb itself ran the 5' RACE reads through MiXCR, one entry per CDR3 protein. The sample consists of some 18,000 distinct CDR3 sequences, roughly 6.1% of them appearing once. The sample taken for sequencing was whole blood. Receptor source: an adult who was a healthcare worker with PCR-confirmed SARS-CoV-2 infection or an uninfected control (not recorded which). Each CDR3 is given with its conserved first and last residue. D genes are given only for firm matches. Clone sizes are given selectively: once, few, many, or a class where the clone is expanded.

D	V	size	J	DNA	CDR3
.	TRBV7-3	many	TRBJ2-1	TGTGCCAGCAGCTTCCATGAGCAGTTCTTC	CASSFHEQFF
TRBD2	TRBV12-3/TRBV12-4	many	TRBJ2-1	TGTGCCAGCAGTCCCGGACTAGGCAGTAATGAGCAGTTCTTC	CASSPGLGSNEQFF
TRBD1	TRBV20-1	many	TRBJ2-7	TGCAGTGCCCAGGACAGGGCCGGTTACGAGCAGTACTTC	CSAQDRAGYEQYF
.	TRBV20-1	many	TRBJ1-3	TGCAGTGCTAGCGACCCAACGGAGGCGGCTGGAAACACCATATATTTT	CSASDPTEAAGNTIYF
.	TRBV6-1	many	TRBJ1-6	TGTGCCAGCAGTGATCACGGACAGACCTATAATTCACCCCTCCACTTT	CASSDHGQTYNSPLHF
TRBD1	TRBV20-1	many	TRBJ2-3	TGCAGTGCTAGAGCGGACAGGGATACGCAGTATTTT	CSARADRDTQYF
TRBD2	TRBV27	many	TRBJ2-3	TGTGCCAGCAGTTTATACGCGGGAGATGGGGGTACGCAGTATTTT	CASSLYAGDGGTQYF
.	TRBV4-1	few	TRBJ2-3	TGCGCCAGCAGCCGCACTCCGGCGGACTACACAGATACGCAGTATTTT	CASSRTPADYTDTQYF
.	TRBV28	many	TRBJ2-7	TGTGCCAGCAGTTTGCAGGGGGGGTCCTACGAGCAGTACTTC	CASSLQGGSYEQYF
.	TRBV20-1	large	TRBJ1-1	TGCAGTGCTAAGGCAGGGATGATCACTGAAGCTTTCTTT	CSAKAGMITEAFF
TRBD1	TRBV6-5	few	TRBJ2-7	TGTGCCAGCAGTAAACCGGACAGGGGGGCCTACGAGCAGTACTTC	CASSKPDRGAYEQYF
.	TRBV20-1	many	TRBJ2-1	TGCAGTGCTAGCGAAGCGGCTAGCTCCTACAATGAGCAGTTCTTC	CSASEAASSYNEQFF
.	TRBV29-1	few	TRBJ1-1	TGCAGCGTGACCCCGGGGGCTTTCTTT	CSVTPGAFF
TRBD2	TRBV27	many	TRBJ2-7	TGTGCCAGCAGTACGGCTAGCGGGTCCCACGAGCAGTACTTC	CASSTASGSHEQYF
.	TRBV7-3	few	TRBJ2-5	TGTGCCAGCAGCTTAACGGCCCGAACGAAGTCCCAGTACTTC	CASSLTARTKSQYF
TRBD1	TRBV11-2	many	TRBJ2-7	TGTGCCAGCAGCTCCCCGGGACAGGATACCTACGAGCAGTACTTC	CASSSPGQDTYEQYF
TRBD1	TRBV5-6	.	TRBJ2-7	TGTGCCAGCAGCCGTGGGACCGGGACAGGGGCCTACGAGCAGTACTTC	CASSRGTGTGAYEQYF
.	TRBV3-1	many	TRBJ2-7	TGTGCCAGCAGCCAACAACAGGGTTATTCCTACGAGCAGTACTTC	CASSQQQGYSYEQYF
TRBD2	TRBV20-1	many	TRBJ2-3	TGCAGTGCTAAAAACCTTCTTCGGACTAGCGGCACAGATACGCAGTATTTT	CSAKNLLRTSGTDTQYF
.	TRBV28	few	TRBJ2-1	TGTGCCAGCAGTTTTCAGGCGGTTGAGCAGTTCTTC	CASSFQAVEQFF
.	TRBV14	few	TRBJ2-1	TGTGCCAGCAGCCAAGAGCAGGTCTTGGTGTTAGGCAATGAGCAGTTCTTC	CASSQEQVLVLGNEQFF
.	TRBV12-3/TRBV12-4	many	TRBJ2-1	TGTGCCAGCAGTCCACTCAACAATGAGCAGTTCTTC	CASSPLNNEQFF
.	TRBV11-2	many	TRBJ2-5	TGTGCCAGCAGCTTCCCCGGGATCGCAGAGACCCAGTACTTC	CASSFPGIAETQYF
.	TRBV28	medium-sized	TRBJ1-4	TGTGCCAGCACCTCTACTCGTAAGGGAACAACTAATGAAAAACTGTTTTTT	CASTSTRKGTTNEKLFF
.	TRBV6-5	.	TRBJ1-6	TGTGCCAGCAAAAGGGGGGCCTCTTCACCCCTCCACTTT	CASKRGASSPLHF
TRBD1	TRBV12-3/TRBV12-4	medium-sized	TRBJ2-1	TGTGCCAGCAGTTTAGCCGGACAGGGATTTGGTTATGAGCAGTTCTTC	CASSLAGQGFGYEQFF
TRBD2	TRBV3-1	many	TRBJ2-7	TGTGCCAGCAGCCAAGGAGGTATTAGCGGGTTCCCATACGAGCAGTACTTC	CASSQGGISGFPYEQYF
.	TRBV6-5	many	TRBJ2-3	TGTGCCAGCAGCGTGACAGGCTCGGGGGCGGATACGCAGTATTTT	CASSVTGSGADTQYF
.	TRBV7-3	medium-sized	TRBJ1-2	TGTGCCAGCAGCTTAAATCCAGGCCCCTATGGCTACACCTTC	CASSLNPGPYGYTF
.	TRBV21-1	many	TRBJ2-1	TGTGCCAGCAGCCCTCTTCGCGGGTTCCCCTACAATGAGCAGTTCTTC	CASSPLRGFPYNEQFF
.	TRBV20-1	many	TRBJ1-4	TGCAGTGCTTCTTACAGGGAAACCTCAACTAATGAAAAACTGTTTTTT	CSASYRETSTNEKLFF
.	TRBV4-2	many	TRBJ2-7	TGTGCCAGCAGCCAAGATTTGGAGCCGACCTACGAGCAGTACTTC	CASSQDLEPTYEQYF
TRBD2	TRBV7-6	many	TRBJ2-1	TGTGCCAGCAGCTTGCTTCCGGGGGGGAGCTCCTACAATGAGCAGTTCTTC	CASSLLPGGSSYNEQFF
.	TRBV19	few	TRBJ1-5	TGTGCCAGTAGTCCGACAGGTGCGGTGCAGCCCCAGCATTTT	CASSPTGAVQPQHF
TRBD1	TRBV20-1	many	TRBJ1-1	TGCAGTGCGGACCAGGGGGCGGGTTCGTCCACTGAAGCTTTCTTT	CSADQGAGSSTEAFF
.	TRBV10-2	medium-sized	TRBJ2-1	TGCGCCGTACTAATCGACTTGCTAGCAAATGAGCAGTTCTTC	CAVLIDLLANEQFF
.	TRBV28	many	TRBJ1-2	TGTGCCAGCAGCCCATATACGGGGTCCGGGAGTGGCTACACCTTC	CASSPYTGSGSGYTF
.	TRBV7-3	many	TRBJ1-1	TGTGCCAGCAGCCCCCACTCGGGCGCGAACACTGAAGCTTTCTTT	CASSPHSGANTEAFF
TRBD1	TRBV28	many	TRBJ1-5	TGTGCCAGCAGGGAGAAGGACAGGTTTAGCAATCAGCCCCAGCATTTT	CASREKDRFSNQPQHF
.	TRBV12-3/TRBV12-4	many	TRBJ1-1	TGTGCCACCACCCCACTTGGGAACACTGAAGCTTTCTTT	CATTPLGNTEAFF
TRBD2	TRBV5-1	medium-sized	TRBJ2-1	TGCGCCAGCAGCTTGGATATTAGCGGGGGGATGGAGCAGTTCTTC	CASSLDISGGMEQFF
.	TRBV27	many	TRBJ2-7	TGTGCCAGCAGTACTGACTACGAGCAGTACTTC	CASSTDYEQYF
TRBD1	TRBV3-1	many	TRBJ2-4	TGTGCCAGCAGCTGGGACAGGAGGAACATTCAGTACTTC	CASSWDRRNIQYF
TRBD1	TRBV20-1	few	TRBJ2-2	TGCAGTGCTCAAACAGGGGTCAACACCGGGGAGCTGTTTTTT	CSAQTGVNTGELFF
.	TRBV7-9	few	TRBJ1-2	TGTGCCAGCAGCCCTCCAGGGACCAACTATGGCTACACCTTC	CASSPPGTNYGYTF
TRBD2	TRBV11-3	many	TRBJ2-7	TGTGCCAGCAGTCCGACTAGCGGGAGCGTCGAGCAGTACTTC	CASSPTSGSVEQYF
.	TRBV28	once	TRBJ2-2	TGTGCCACCCTCGGACAGATGAACACCGGGGAGCTGTTTTTT	CATLGQMNTGELFF
TRBD1	TRBV30	many	TRBJ2-2	TGTGCCTGGAGTTCGGGACAGGGGAACACCGGGGAGCTGTTTTTT	CAWSSGQGNTGELFF
.	TRBV7-9	medium-sized	TRBJ1-6	TGTGCCAGCAGCCCGACCGGGACACCAAAGGATCCCCTCCACTTT	CASSPTGTPKDPLHF
.	TRBV27	many	TRBJ1-6	TGTGCCAGCAGGCTGACAGCGTATAATTCACCCCTCCACTTT	CASRLTAYNSPLHF
TRBD1	TRBV2	many	TRBJ1-1	TGTGCCAGCAGTGTCGTCCGGACAGGGCCGAACACTGAAGCTTTCTTT	CASSVVRTGPNTEAFF
TRBD2	TRBV12-3/TRBV12-4	medium-sized	TRBJ2-1	TGTGCCAGCAGTTTGAATAGCGGGAGCTACAATGAGCAGTTCTTC	CASSLNSGSYNEQFF
TRBD2	TRBV11-2	many	TRBJ2-7	TGTGCCAGCAGCTCGGGACTAGCGGGAGGGATCGAGCAGTACTTC	CASSSGLAGGIEQYF
.	TRBV7-9	few	TRBJ2-1	TGTGCCAGCGCCCCTGGTAGGGAGGACCGGTCTAGGAACAATGAGCAGTTCTTC	CASAPGREDRSRNNEQFF
TRBD1	TRBV20-1	medium-sized	TRBJ1-1	TGCAGTGCAAACCGGGACAGGGGGACGAACACTGAAGCTTTCTTT	CSANRDRGTNTEAFF
.	TRBV24-1	many	TRBJ2-1	TGTGCCACCGAATCAGACGGCTACAATGAGCAGTTCTTC	CATESDGYNEQFF
.	TRBV5-1	.	TRBJ2-2	TGCGCCAGCAGCTTCCAGGGAGGATCCGGGGAGCTGTTTTTT	CASSFQGGSGELFF
.	TRBV24-1	.	TRBJ2-3	TGTGCCACCAGTGGACAGCCTAGCACAGATACGCAGTATTTT	CATSGQPSTDTQYF
.	TRBV28	many	TRBJ1-1	TGTGCCAGCCACAGGGACACTGAAGCTTTCTTT	CASHRDTEAFF